A selection of T cell receptor beta chains follows, all from one sample in a study of T-cell reconstitution after alpha-beta-depleted transplantation in children. TCRdb fed the PCR reads into MiXCR, producing one record per CDR3 protein. Of about 980,000 distinct CDR3 sequences in the sample, about 29% were seen once. The input for sequencing was PBMCs, mostly from graft donor cells, taken 360 days after TCRalphabeta/CD19-depleted stem cell transplant. These receptors were taken from a boy under two years old who had a stem cell transplant for SCID, so the T cells may come from the graft donor. Both conserved end residues are part of each CDR3. The order of the fields is V gene, D gene, clone size, J gene, CDR3 DNA, CDR3 protein. D genes are given only for firm matches. Only some rows state a clone size, as once, few, many or a class for expanded clones.

TRBV4-3	TRBD1	few	TRBJ2-7	TGCGCCAGCAGCCAAGAGTGGCGACAGGGGGTTTACGAGCAGTACTTC	CASSQEWRQGVYEQYF
TRBV7-7	.	.	TRBJ2-5	TGTGCCAGCAGCTCCGAGCGGGTCGGGACCCAGTACTTC	CASSSERVGTQYF
TRBV6-5	TRBD1	.	TRBJ1-6	TGTGCCAGCAGTTACTCGAGACAGGGGGCCTCACCCCTCCACTTT	CASSYSRQGASPLHF
TRBV20-1	TRBD1	.	TRBJ1-1	TGCAGTGCTAGAGCTCAGGGGGGTATGAACACTGAAGCTTTCTTT	CSARAQGGMNTEAFF
TRBV28	.	.	TRBJ2-7	TGTGCCAGCAGTTTACTTTCAGAGATTTACGAGCAGTACTTC	CASSLLSEIYEQYF
TRBV28	.	.	TRBJ2-7	TGTGCCAGCAAAGGGGGTCCTTTCTACGAGCAGTACTTC	CASKGGPFYEQYF
TRBV5-1	.	few	TRBJ1-2	TGCGCCAGCAGCTCCCAGTTGTCCTATGGCTACACCTTC	CASSSQLSYGYTF
TRBV12-3/TRBV12-4	.	.	TRBJ2-2	TGTGCCAGCAGCCCCGGGACATTAATTTCCGGGGAGCTGTTTTTT	CASSPGTLISGELFF
TRBV20-1	TRBD1	.	TRBJ1-1	TGCAGTGCAACCAGACAGGGAACTTTCTTT	CSATRQGTFF
TRBV5-5	TRBD1	.	TRBJ1-5	TGTGCCAGCAGCTTGACAGGGACAGCTTATCAGCCCCAGCATTTT	CASSLTGTAYQPQHF
TRBV25-1	.	.	TRBJ1-1	TGTGCCAGCAGTGCCCACGCAGGAAAGGGAAGGGACACTGAAGCTTTCTTT	CASSAHAGKGRDTEAFF
TRBV7-9	.	few	TRBJ1-4	TGTGCCAGCAGCTCTATCTTTGGGGATGAAAAACTGTTTTTT	CASSSIFGDEKLFF
TRBV5-2	.	.	TRBJ1-1	TGTGCCAGGGGCCCTGGTAGCCGCTGGACTGAAGCTTTCTTT	CARGPGSRWTEAFF
TRBV7-9	.	.	TRBJ2-1	TGTGCCAGCAGCTTACTCGGGGGCTACAATGAGCAGTTCTTC	CASSLLGGYNEQFF
TRBV2	TRBD1	.	TRBJ2-7	TGTGCCAGCAGGGGACAGCTTCCCTACGAGCAGTACTTC	CASRGQLPYEQYF
TRBV20-1	TRBD1	.	TRBJ1-5	TGCAGTGCCGAAACAGGGGGCAGGAGCAATCAGCCCCAGCATTTT	CSAETGGRSNQPQHF
TRBV20-1	.	few	TRBJ1-1	TGCAGTGCTAGGAGGTATACAGCAATGAACACTGAAGCTTTCTTT	CSARRYTAMNTEAFF
TRBV12-3/TRBV12-4	.	.	TRBJ2-1	TGTGCCAGCGTCTACTGGGGTGAGCAGTTCTTC	CASVYWGEQFF
TRBV29-1	.	.	TRBJ1-2	TGCAGCGGTGACAGTGTCTATGGCTACACCTTC	CSGDSVYGYTF
TRBV9	.	many	TRBJ2-2	TGTGCCAGCAGCGTATCAGGGAACACCGGGGAGCTGTTTTTT	CASSVSGNTGELFF
TRBV30	TRBD2	.	TRBJ2-7	TGTGCCTGGACTAGCGGAACCTACGAGCTGTACTTC	CAWTSGTYELYF
TRBV28	TRBD2	.	TRBJ2-7	TGTGCCAGCAGACTAGCGGGCTACGAGCAGTACTTC	CASRLAGYEQYF